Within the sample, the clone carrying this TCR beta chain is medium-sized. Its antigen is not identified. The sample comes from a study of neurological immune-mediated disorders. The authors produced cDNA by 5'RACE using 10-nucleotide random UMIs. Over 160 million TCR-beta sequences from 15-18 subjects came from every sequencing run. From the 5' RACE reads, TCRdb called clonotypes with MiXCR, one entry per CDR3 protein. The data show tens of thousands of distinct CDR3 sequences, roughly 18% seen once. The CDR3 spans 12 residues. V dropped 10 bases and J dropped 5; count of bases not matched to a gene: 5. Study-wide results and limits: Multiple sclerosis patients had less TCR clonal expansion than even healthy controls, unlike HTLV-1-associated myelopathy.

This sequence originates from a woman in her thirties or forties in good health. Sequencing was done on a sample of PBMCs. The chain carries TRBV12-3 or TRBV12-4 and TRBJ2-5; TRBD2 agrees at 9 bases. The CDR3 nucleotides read TGTGCCACGGGGACTAGCAAGGAGACCCAGTACTTC. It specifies CATGTSKETQYF.